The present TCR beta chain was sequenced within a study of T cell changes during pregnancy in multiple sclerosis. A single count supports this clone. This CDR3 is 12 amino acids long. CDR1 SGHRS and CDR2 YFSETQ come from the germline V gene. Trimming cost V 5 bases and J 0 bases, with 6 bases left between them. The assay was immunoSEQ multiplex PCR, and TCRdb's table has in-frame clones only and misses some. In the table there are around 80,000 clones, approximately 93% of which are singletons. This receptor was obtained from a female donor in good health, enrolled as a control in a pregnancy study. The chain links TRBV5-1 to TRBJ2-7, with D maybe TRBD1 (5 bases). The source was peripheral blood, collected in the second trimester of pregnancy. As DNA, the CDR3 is TGCGCCAGCAGTACAGGCTCCTACGAGCAGTACTTC. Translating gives CASSTGSYEQYF. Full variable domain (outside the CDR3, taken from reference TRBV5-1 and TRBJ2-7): KAGVTQTPRYLIKTRGQQVTLSCSPISGHRSVSWYQQTPGQGLQFLFEYFSETQRNKGNFPGRFSGRQFSNSRSEMNVSTLELGDSALYLCASSTGSYEQYFGPGTRLTVT.